This T cell receptor beta chain was documented in a study of blood T cell repertoires in COVID-19. Study-level information: Researchers got acute and convalescent COVID-19 samples from the United States, Italy and Spain. T cells, B-cell-depleted T cells, or PBMCs provided the cDNA or gDNA that served as material.

This CDR3 is built from 14 residues. V shed 4 bases and J shed 1 base, with 13 bases lying between them. In germline, CDR1 is SQVTM, CDR2 ANQGSEA. Authors' analysis steps: Estimation of nucleated cell counts relied on the amplification of reference gene primers. Assay: immunoSEQ multiplex PCR; the TCRdb copy retains only in-frame clones and omits some. V, J and clone size reflect that table, while D and trimming were determined from the DNA. This sample yields about 43,000 clones, of which around 80% are seen a single time; around a quarter belongs to the top ten. This sequence joins TRBV29-1 and TRBJ1-2; D gene ambiguous. The sample was peripheral blood. The sequence derives from a woman aged 55-69 years with acute or convalescent COVID-19. The CDR3 protein is CSVVATDINYGYTF. The CDR3 coding sequence is TGCAGCGTTGTCGCCACAGATATTAACTATGGCTACACCTTC.